This TCR beta chain was sequenced during a study of T cell responses to AZD1222 COVID-19 vaccine. Regarding this clone: Its specificity is unknown.

Profiling relied on immunoSEQ multiplex PCR, and the TCRdb table lists in-frame clones only, not all of them. The table includes roughly 150,000 clones, 88% detected once. V was shortened by 3 bases and J by 8 bases, with 20 bases between the two germline ends. Germline V gene sequence: CDR1 SGHRS, CDR2 YFSETQ. This CDR3 has 15 residues. Study results and limitations: White British people made up most donors, females outnumbered males, and clonal diversity was possibly underestimated.

Sequencing was performed on peripheral blood, taken on day 0 of MenACWY control vaccination. V usage is TRBV5-1 and J usage is TRBJ1-2; the D is unclear. The sequence derives from an adult in good health. CDR3 amino acids: CASSSHRPEGRGYTF. The CDR3 DNA follows: TGCGCCAGCAGCTCCCATCGGCCGGAGGGCAGGGGCTACACCTTC.